This TCR beta chain was identified in a study of blood T cell repertoires in COVID-19. About the study: The origin of the acute and convalescent COVID-19 samples was the United States, Italy and Spain. Sources were T cells, B-cell-depleted T cells, or PBMCs; the material itself was cDNA or gDNA.

In the study's own analysis: Estimated nucleated cell counts came from reference gene primer amplification. The assay was immunoSEQ multiplex PCR, and TCRdb's table has in-frame clones only and misses some. Clonal size and the V and J genes are those of that table, whereas D and trimming came from the DNA. Found here are 150,000 to 200,000 clones, approximately 75% of them singletons; the top ten hold roughly 10%. The receptor was derived from a human donor in a cohort sampled during active COVID-19. Sequencing input: peripheral blood.

The CDR3 protein is CASSLDRPDHEQYF. Here the CDR3 DNA reads TGTGCCAGCAGTCTCGACAGGCCCGACCACGAGCAGTACTTC. This chain joins TRBV6-6 and TRBJ2-7, with D maybe TRBD1 (6 bases). The germline gives CDR1 MNHNY, CDR2 SVGAGI (reference sequence). This CDR3 is built from 14 residues. Trimming took 5 bases from V and 5 from J, leaving 16 bases between them.